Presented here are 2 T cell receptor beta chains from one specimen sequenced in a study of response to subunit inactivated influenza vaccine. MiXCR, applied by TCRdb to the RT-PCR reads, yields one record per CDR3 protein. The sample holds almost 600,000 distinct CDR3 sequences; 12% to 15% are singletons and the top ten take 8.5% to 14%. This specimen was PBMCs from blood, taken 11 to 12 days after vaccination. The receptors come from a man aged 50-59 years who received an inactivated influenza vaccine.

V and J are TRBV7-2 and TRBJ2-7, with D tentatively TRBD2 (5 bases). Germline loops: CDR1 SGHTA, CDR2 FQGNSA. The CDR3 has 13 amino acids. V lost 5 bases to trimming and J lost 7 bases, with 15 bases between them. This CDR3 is CASSVEATLEQYF. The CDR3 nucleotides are TGTGCCAGCAGCGTGGAGGCCACCCTTGAGCAGTACTTC.

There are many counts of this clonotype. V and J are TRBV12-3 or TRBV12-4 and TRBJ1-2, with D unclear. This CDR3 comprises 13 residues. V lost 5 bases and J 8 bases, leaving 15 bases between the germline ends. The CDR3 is CASSPREVGGYTF. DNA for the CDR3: TGTGCCAGCAGTCCGAGGGAGGTGGGGGGCTACACCTTC.